A single sample gave rise to the 21 T cell receptor beta chains below, sequenced in a study of OX40 agonist ivuxolimab in advanced cancers. This table comes from immunoSEQ multiplex PCR, and its TCRdb copy is limited to in-frame clones, with some not included. This sample has 55,000 to 80,000 clones, with 80% to 95% found just once. Here the sequenced sample was CD4+ or CD8+ T cells sorted from blood, taken in a trial of the OX40 agonist ivuxolimab. These receptors were obtained from an adult with an advanced solid tumor such as melanoma, head and neck, liver or kidney cancer.

This clone came up a few times. The chain is built from TRBV18 and TRBJ1-6, with a weak D call TRBD1 (5 bases). The CDR3 contains 14 residues. V was cut by 3 bases and J by 7 bases, with 10 bases left in between. Per germline, CDR1 KGHSH and CDR2 LQKENI. The CDR3 protein is CASSPREGNSPLHF. For the CDR3, the DNA is TGTGCCAGCTCACCGCGGGAGGGGAATTCACCCCTCCACTTT.

The chain uses TRBV18 and TRBJ2-2, with D unresolved. Germline CDR1 is KGHSH and CDR2 is LQKENI. The CDR3 has 15 residues. The germline V and J ends were trimmed by 2 bases and 1 base, with 8 bases remaining between them. CDR3 sequence reads: CASSPEAVNTGELFF. CDR3 DNA: TGTGCCAGCTCACCAGAGGCAGTGAACACCGGGGAGCTGTTTTTT.

This clone was picked up one time. The V gene is TRBV5-6, the J gene TRBJ2-3; 9 bases match TRBD1. The germline CDR1 and CDR2 sequences are SGHDT and YYEEEE. CDR3 length: 16 amino acids. J gave up 0 bases and V 4 bases, and 6 bases lay outside the gene matches. CDR3 DNA sequence: TGTGCCAGCAGCCGGGGACAGGGAGGGAGCACAGATACGCAGTATTTT. Translating it yields CASSRGQGGSTDTQYF.

The V call is TRBV5-6, the J call TRBJ2-5; possibly TRBD2 for D (6 bases). This CDR3 region has 15 residues. Germline V CDR1 and CDR2: SGHDT, YYEEEE. Trimming stripped 1 base from V and 2 bases from J, with 12 bases between. This chain's CDR3 is CASSLLGGPQETQYF. In nucleotides, the CDR3 is TGTGCCAGCAGCTTGTTGGGGGGTCCTCAAGAGACCCAGTACTTC.

The chain carries TRBV6-1 and TRBJ2-5; D call uncertain. CDR3 length: 16 residues. Trimming stripped 2 bases from V and 0 bases from J, with 13 bases between. Germline V gene data show CDR1 as MNHNS and CDR2 as SASEGT. CDR3 sequence (DNA): TGTGCCAGCAGTGAATACCCAGGACGTAACCAAGAGACCCAGTACTTC. Protein: CASSEYPGRNQETQYF.

This chain uses TRBV9 with TRBJ2-7, with 9 bases fitting TRBD2. This CDR3 is 16 amino acids long. The trim removed 4 bases at V and 5 bases at J, leaving 13 bases unmatched. The germline CDR1 and CDR2 sequences are SGDLS and YYNGEE. For the CDR3, the DNA is TGTGCCAGCAGCCCCCGGGGGAGCGGGGGGTCCCACGAGCAGTACTTC. It is translated as CASSPRGSGGSHEQYF.

The rearrangement links TRBV1 to TRBJ2-1; the table's D call TRBD2 went unverified against the DNA. TRBV1 is assigned pseudogene status. This CDR3 spans 16 amino acids. CDR3 nucleotide sequence: TGCACCAGCAGCTCAGAACGGGGGGGGACTTACAATGAGCAGTTCTTC. This sequence encodes CTSSSERGGTYNEQFF.

J is TRBJ2-1 and V is TRBV11-3; TRBD1 might be the D (5 bases). The CDR3 runs to 15 residues. Trimming left V 5 bases short and J 7 bases short, with 18 bases between. Per germline, CDR1 SGHNT and CDR2 YENEEA. The CDR3 DNA is TGTGCCAGCAGCCGTACAGGTGCTGGTGAGAATGAGCAGTTCTTC. Amino acid sequence: CASSRTGAGENEQFF.

The V call is TRBV6-5, the J call TRBJ1-6; TRBD1 matches at 7 bases. Germline loops: CDR1 MNHEY, CDR2 SVGAGI. The CDR3 consists of 14 residues. Germline trimming cut 6 bases from V and 8 bases from J; bases unmatched to any gene: 7. DNA of the CDR3: TGTGCCAGCAGCCTACAGGGGCAGGATTCACCCCTCCACTTT. Translating it yields CASSLQGQDSPLHF.

V is TRBV6-1 and J is TRBJ2-3, with 10 bases lining up with TRBD2. The J segment lost 5 bases and the V segment lost 6 bases, leaving 8 bases of the junction unmatched. The CDR3 loop spans 15 amino acids. The germline gives CDR1 MNHNS, CDR2 SASEGT. CDR3 in DNA: TGTGCCAGCAGCAACCTAGCGGGAGTTGGAGATACGCAGTATTTT. Protein: CASSNLAGVGDTQYF.

This clone was counted a single time. V is TRBV6-1 and J is TRBJ1-1; maybe TRBD1 (6 bases). This CDR3 is built from 13 residues. Deletions cut 6 bases from V and 4 bases from J, with 12 bases between. CDR1 and CDR2 (germline): MNHNS, SASEGT. CDR3 DNA sequence: TGTGCCAGCAGAGGGGGAATAATCACTGAAGCTTTCTTT. Amino acids: CASRGGIITEAFF.

This clone was detected once. The genes are TRBV6-1 and TRBJ1-2, with 10 bases lining up with TRBD1. The CDR3 spans 14 residues. Germline CDR1 is MNHNS and CDR2 is SASEGT. The trim removed 6 bases at V and 4 bases at J, leaving 5 bases unmatched. CDR3 in amino acids: CASRAGTGVYGYTF. Here the CDR3 DNA reads TGTGCCAGCAGGGCCGGGACAGGGGTCTATGGCTACACCTTC.

The rearrangement links TRBV19 to TRBJ1-1, with D possibly matching TRBD1 (6 bases). V was clipped by 3 bases and J by 3 bases, with 11 bases between them. CDR1 and CDR2 (germline): LNHDA, SQIVND (reference sequence). This CDR3 is 14 amino acids long. Here the CDR3 DNA reads TGTGCCAGTAGTATTACAGGGAGGGACACTGAAGCTTTCTTT. Its protein product is CASSITGRDTEAFF.

The J gene is TRBJ1-4, the V gene TRBV13, with a tentative D call TRBD1 (5 bases). V was clipped by 7 bases and J by 3 bases, with 12 bases between them. Per the germline V gene, CDR1 is PRHDT and CDR2 is FYEKMQ (reference sequence). The CDR3 sequence is 14 residues long. As DNA, the CDR3 is TGTGCCAGCACCGCAGGGTTCCCTAATGAAAAACTGTTTTTT. Its protein is CASTAGFPNEKLFF.

This chain links TRBV9 with TRBJ2-3; TRBD2 agrees at 11 bases. The CDR3 runs 16 residues. The V and J ends lost 4 bases and 13 bases, in that order; junction bases with no gene match: 17. CDR1 is SGDLS and CDR2 is YYNGEE in the germline V gene. Here the CDR3 reads CASSLGTSGTPGEEYF. The CDR3 DNA follows: TGTGCCAGCAGCCTCGGGACTAGCGGAACCCCTGGGGAGGAGTATTTT.

This clone came up once. No DNA is shown, since the ends of the CDR3 on it are uncertain; the CDR3 is the one TCRdb lists. J is TRBJ2-1 and V is TRBV6-5. The length of the CDR3 is 15 amino acids, counting both ends. The germline V gene encodes CDR1 MNHEY and CDR2 SVGAGI. The CDR3 reads CASSSSGAAINEQFF.

The V gene is TRBV27, the J gene TRBJ1-5; 10 bases are a match to TRBD1. The CDR3 consists of 12 residues. V gave up 9 bases and J gave up 5 bases; unmatched junction bases: 1. CDR1 MNHEY and CDR2 SMNVEV come from the germline V gene (reference sequence). CDR3 protein: CASGTGDQPQHF. DNA for the CDR3: TGTGCCAGTGGGACAGGGGATCAGCCCCAGCATTTT.

This chain links TRBV6-5 with TRBJ1-2; no clear D. CDR1 MNHEY and CDR2 SVGAGI come from the germline V gene. The CDR3 runs 15 residues. V lost 4 bases, J lost 2 bases, and 14 bases lay in between. CDR3 sequence: CASSSSVVGNYGYTF. CDR3 sequence (DNA): TGTGCCAGCAGTTCCTCGGTTGTCGGAAACTATGGCTACACCTTC.

The chain employs TRBV10-3 and TRBJ2-6, with 7 bases matching TRBD2. CDR1 is ENHRY, CDR2 SYGVKD, per germline. V dropped 7 bases and J dropped 2; count of bases not matched to a gene: 8. This CDR3 contains 16 residues. This CDR3 is CAIMGGMRAGANVLTF. The CDR3 nucleotides are TGTGCCATCATGGGGGGGATGAGGGCTGGGGCCAACGTCCTGACTTTC.

The V and J genes are TRBV7-8 and TRBJ2-3; TRBD2 matches at 8 bases. Germline assignment: CDR1 SGHVS and CDR2 FQNEAQ. The CDR3 is made up of 17 amino acids. V lost 5 bases, J lost 6 bases, and 16 bases stayed unmatched. CDR3 DNA sequence: TGTGCCAGCAGCCCAACCCCAGCGGGAGTCGTCAAGGATACGCAGTATTTT. This codes for CASSPTPAGVVKDTQYF.

The chain uses TRBV10-1 and TRBJ2-2, with D tentatively TRBD1 (5 bases). The CDR3 is 13 amino acids. Trimming cost V 4 bases and J 3 bases, with 6 bases left between them. CDR1 and CDR2 (germline): WNHNN, SYGVQD (reference sequence). The CDR3 nucleotides are TGCGCCAGCAGTGCCAGGGACACCGGGGAGCTGTTTTTT. This translates into CASSARDTGELFF.